The 10 T cell receptor beta chains reported below all come from one sample, sequenced in a study of CD8+ T cells in alopecia areata. Extraction and reverse transcription of RNA yielded cDNA as the sequencing template. Sequenced by immunoSEQ multiplex PCR; TCRdb stores in-frame clones only, minus some. The data show around 12,000 clones, 60% seen once. The investigators collected lesional scalp punch biopsies and peripheral blood from alopecia areata patients. The sample taken for sequencing was skin. The receptor set was obtained from a human donor with alopecia areata.

The V gene is TRBV29-1, the J gene TRBJ1-1, with D uncertain. The CDR3 has 13 residues. Germline V gives CDR1 SQVTM, CDR2 ANQGSEA. Trimming took off 7 bases at V and 1 base at J, with 13 bases between the two ends. Written as DNA, the CDR3 is TGCAGCGCGCGGCGGTTTAGGAACACTGAAGCTTTCTTT. Protein: CSARRFRNTEAFF.

This rearrangement joins TRBV28 to TRBJ1-1, with 9 bases aligning to TRBD1. V was clipped by 5 bases and J by 4 bases; unmatched bases: 8. There are 15 residues in the CDR3. The germline V gene has CDR1 MDHEN and CDR2 SYDVKM. The CDR3 is CASSVTGGAGTEAFF. The CDR3 DNA sequence: TGTGCCAGCAGTGTTACAGGGGGCGCGGGCACTGAAGCTTTCTTT.

The chain uses TRBV6-5 and TRBJ2-7, with 10 bases fitting TRBD1. The CDR3 is 14 amino acids. The V segment lost 5 bases and the J segment 6 bases; nucleotides outside the gene matches: 7. Germline loops: CDR1 MNHEY, CDR2 SVGAGI. The CDR3 is CASSEGTGVVEQYF. CDR3 DNA: TGTGCCAGCAGTGAAGGGACAGGGGTTGTCGAGCAGTACTTC.

This clone was seen a few times. The V call is TRBV14, the J call TRBJ2-7; no firm D call. The ends were cut back, 2 bases at V and 2 bases at J, with 4 bases in the middle. Per the germline V gene, CDR1 is SGHDN and CDR2 is FVKESK. The CDR3 has 12 amino acids. The CDR3 loop is CASSQYPYEQYF. The CDR3 nucleotides read TGTGCCAGCAGCCAATATCCCTACGAGCAGTACTTC.

The J gene is TRBJ1-2, the V gene TRBV19; D is undetermined. The CDR3 runs to 15 residues. V shed 7 bases and J shed 1 base, with 16 bases lying between them. Germline loops: CDR1 LNHDA, CDR2 SQIVND (reference sequence). The DNA of the CDR3 is TGTGCCAGTACTGCTAACGGGCACCTTAACTATGGCTACACCTTC. Amino acids: CASTANGHLNYGYTF.

The chain recombines TRBV5-5 with TRBJ2-7, with no clear D. This CDR3 is built from 11 residues. The germline CDR1 and CDR2 sequences are SGHKS and YYEKEE (reference sequence). With 3 bases removed from V and 3 bases from J, the gap between germline ends came to 4 bases. The CDR3 DNA reads as TGTGCCAGCAGCTCCCTCTACGAGCAGTACTTC. Translating it yields CASSSLYEQYF.

J is TRBJ1-1 and V is TRBV6-5; 7 bases fit TRBD1. Trimming took 8 bases from V and 4 from J; bases not matched to a gene: 7. CDR3 length equals 13 residues. Germline CDR1 is MNHEY and CDR2 is SVGAGI. DNA of the CDR3: TGTGCCAGCGTCAGGGGGGTTGGCACTGAAGCTTTCTTT. It is translated as CASVRGVGTEAFF.

The chain couples TRBV6-5 to TRBJ1-1; D remains unclear. Trimming cost V 4 bases and J 5 bases, with 17 bases left between them. Germline-derived CDR1 and CDR2 are MNHEY and SVGAGI. This CDR3 contains 15 residues. The DNA for the CDR3 is TGTGCCAGCAGTTTACAAAAAGGAGGCTTAACTGAAGCTTTCTTT. Amino acid sequence: CASSLQKGGLTEAFF.

The CDR3 sequence is CASSWGQPPLGYGYTF. In DNA, the CDR3 is TGCGCCAGCAGCTGGGGACAGCCTCCTCTGGGCTATGGCTACACCTTC. The chain recombines TRBV5-1 with TRBJ1-2; 7 nucleotides match TRBD1. Germline CDR1 SGHRS, CDR2 YFSETQ. Losses at the gene ends were 3 bases for V and 4 bases for J; bases not matched to a gene: 12. The CDR3 has 16 amino acids.

In this sample, this clone turned up once. V usage is TRBV6-6 and J usage is TRBJ2-7; D is perhaps TRBD2 (7 bases). The V gene lost 9 bases and the J gene lost 0 bases, with 15 bases spanning the gap. Per germline, CDR1 MNHNY and CDR2 SVGAGI (reference sequence). The CDR3 runs 14 residues. In DNA form, the CDR3 reads TGTGCCAGTGCAGTTGGGGGGGCCTCCTACGAGCAGTACTTC. Translated: CASAVGGASYEQYF.